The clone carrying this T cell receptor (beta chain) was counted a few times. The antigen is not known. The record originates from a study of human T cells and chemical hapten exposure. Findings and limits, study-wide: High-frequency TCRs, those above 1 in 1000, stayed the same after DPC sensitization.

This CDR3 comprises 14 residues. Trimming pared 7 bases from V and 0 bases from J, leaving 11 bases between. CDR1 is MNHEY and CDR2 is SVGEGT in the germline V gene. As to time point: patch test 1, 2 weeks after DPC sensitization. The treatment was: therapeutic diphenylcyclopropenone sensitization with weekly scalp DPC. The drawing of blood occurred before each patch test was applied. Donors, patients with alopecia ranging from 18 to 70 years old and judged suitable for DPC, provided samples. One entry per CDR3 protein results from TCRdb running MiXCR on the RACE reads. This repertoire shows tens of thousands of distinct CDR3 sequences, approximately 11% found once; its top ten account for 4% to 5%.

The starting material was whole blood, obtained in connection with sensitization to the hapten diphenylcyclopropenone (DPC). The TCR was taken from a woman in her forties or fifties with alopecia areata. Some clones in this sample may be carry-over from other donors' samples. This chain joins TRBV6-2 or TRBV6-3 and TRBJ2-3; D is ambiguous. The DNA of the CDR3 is TGTGCCAGCACAACAAGGGCTAGCACAGATACGCAGTATTTT. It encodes CASTTRASTDTQYF.